These T cell receptor beta chains were read from a single sample in a study of post-analysis software for immune sequencing data. TCRdb fed the PCR reads into MiXCR, producing one record per CDR3 protein. The sample lists 800,000 to 950,000 distinct CDR3 sequences, around 53% occurring once. The sequenced material came from blood. The source of these receptors is a girl aged 10-17 years with multiple sclerosis. Each CDR3 is given without its conserved first and last residue. Some rows mark clone size as missing; the rest say once, few, many or name a class of expanded clone.

clone size	J gene	V gene	CDR3 protein
NA	TRBJ2-5	TRBV6-1	ASRVAEETQY
NA	TRBJ1-1	TRBV12-3/TRBV12-4	ASSLHPRTTEAF
NA	TRBJ2-4	TRBV6-5	ASSRANRSWKQY
NA	TRBJ2-1	TRBV11-2	ASRMGGGEQF
NA	TRBJ2-3	TRBV6-5	ASSSRGQGGADTQY
NA	TRBJ1-1	TRBV7-2	ASSSVGLQGSTEAF
NA	TRBJ2-7	TRBV12-5	ASGWRDNPQPYEQY
once	TRBJ2-1	TRBV6-2/TRBV6-3	ASSYPLGGSSYNEQF
NA	NA	TRBV5-1	ASSLGDGPSYEQY
NA	TRBJ2-7	TRBV7-8	ASSHSGEQY
NA	TRBJ2-1	TRBV3-1	ASSQGQGTSQF
few	TRBJ1-2	TRBV29-1	SARSGTAYGYT
few	TRBJ1-5	TRBV6-6	ASSYFGTDSNQPQH
NA	TRBJ2-1	TRBV29-1	SVGTPTGWNEQF
NA	TRBJ2-5	TRBV12-3/TRBV12-4	ASSELAGTQY
NA	TRBJ1-2	TRBV6-5	ASGRTSNYGYT
NA	TRBJ1-2	TRBV29-1	SVEDPAGLWGYT
many	TRBJ2-3	TRBV29-1	SVGDTQY
NA	TRBJ2-1	TRBV11-2	ASSRSGRRNEQF
NA	TRBJ2-3	TRBV7-3	ASSLGTGTGGSTDTQY
NA	TRBJ1-1	TRBV10-3	AISVGTGNTEAF
many	NA	TRBV10-2	ASRPGTGWAGSYYEQY
few	TRBJ1-2	TRBV4-1	ASSQEGQGYGYT
NA	TRBJ2-1	TRBV2	ASSQGLANYNEQF
NA	TRBJ2-5	TRBV2	ASSVQRETQY
NA	TRBJ2-1	TRBV4-1	ASGQVSGRAVGEQF
NA	TRBJ2-7	TRBV7-8	ASTVTGGASYEQY
once	TRBJ2-7	TRBV13	ASSPRTGGINEQY
NA	TRBJ2-7	TRBV9	ASSGSGRSNDEQY
NA	TRBJ2-1	TRBV6-5	ASSDGAGAYNEQF
NA	TRBJ1-6	TRBV27	ASSFGSNSPLH
many	TRBJ1-1	TRBV5-1	ASSLGTVNTEAF
few	TRBJ2-3	TRBV12-5	ASVDAGFFTDTQY
NA	TRBJ2-5	TRBV7-2	ASSPTFGGLGQY
few	NA	TRBV10-3	AIAGQGYYEQY
NA	TRBJ1-5	TRBV5-6	ASSLSGYNQPQH
NA	TRBJ2-1	TRBV12-3/TRBV12-4	ASSFSGTVGDEQF
NA	TRBJ2-7	TRBV7-9	ASSPTSGRANEQY
NA	TRBJ1-2	TRBV10-3	AISEDLNHGYT
NA	TRBJ2-4	TRBV20-1	SVAGVKNIQY